Given below is one T cell receptor beta chain in context. Given a much more abundant clone one base away, this may be a read error. The conserved phenylalanine or tryptophan normally closing the CDR3 is absent here, so this likely arose from a read error. TCRdb reprocessed the 5' RACE reads via MiXCR and lists one record per CDR3 protein. The data show around 4,800 distinct CDR3 sequences, 6% to 8.5% seen once. This CDR3 region has 15 residues. V lost 2 bases and J 5 bases, leaving 16 bases between the germline ends. Germline loops: CDR1 SGHRS, CDR2 YFSETQ. The data were obtained in a study of T cells after yellow fever vaccination. Study details: It was with CD3, CD45RA, CCR7 and CD95 that the EM, EMRA, CM and Tscm memory subsets were sorted. Any fraction with a low cell number was prepared using SMART-Seq v4 Ultra Low Input.

Study-level results: Contamination of FACS-sorted repertoires by abundant clonotypes from the bulk population could occur.

The chain links TRBV5-1 to TRBJ2-5; perhaps D is TRBD1 or TRBD2 (6 bases each). The source is a man younger than 40 who received the YFV17D yellow fever vaccine. The sequencing used PBMCs, either bulk or a sorted T-cell subset (CD4+, CD8+, memory, or dextramer-sorted; not recorded which), collected 15 days after the yellow fever booster vaccination. The CDR3 spells CASSFMGGTGETQYY. The CDR3 DNA is TGCGCCAGCAGCTTTATGGGGGGCACCGGGGAGACCCAGTACTAC.